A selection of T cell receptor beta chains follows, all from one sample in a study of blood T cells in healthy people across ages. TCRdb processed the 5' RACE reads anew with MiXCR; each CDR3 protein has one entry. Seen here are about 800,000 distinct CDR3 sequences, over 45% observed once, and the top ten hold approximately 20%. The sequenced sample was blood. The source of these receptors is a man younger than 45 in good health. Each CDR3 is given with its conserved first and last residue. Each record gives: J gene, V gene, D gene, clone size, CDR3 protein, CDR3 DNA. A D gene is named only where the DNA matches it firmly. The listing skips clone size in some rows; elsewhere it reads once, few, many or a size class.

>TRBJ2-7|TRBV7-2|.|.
CTSSLVRTDPSTSGYEQYF
TGTACCAGCAGCTTAGTCCGGACAGACCCCTCTACAAGTGGGTACGAGCAGTACTTC
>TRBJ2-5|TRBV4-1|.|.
CASSHSDIREETQYF
TGCGCCAGCAGCCATTCGGACATCAGAGAAGAGACCCAGTACTTC
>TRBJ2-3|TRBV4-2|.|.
CASSQRAAGTDTQYF
TGTGCCAGCAGCCAACGCGCAGCGGGCACAGATACGCAGTATTTT
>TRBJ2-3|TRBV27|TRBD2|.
CASRFSGGLTDTQYF
TGTGCCAGCAGGTTCAGCGGGGGTTTAACAGATACGCAGTATTTT
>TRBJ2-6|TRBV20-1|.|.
CSTPATGPLRSGANVLTF
TGCAGTACACCCGCTACGGGGCCTCTACGATCTGGGGCCAACGTCCTGACTTTC
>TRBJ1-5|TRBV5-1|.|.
CASSPTGHQPQHF
TGCGCCAGCAGCCCAACAGGACATCAGCCCCAGCATTTT
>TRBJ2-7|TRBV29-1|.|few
CSVRYSSYEQYF
TGCAGCGTTCGTTACAGCTCCTACGAGCAGTACTTC
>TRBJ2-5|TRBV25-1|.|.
CASRDKVWGETQYF
TGTGCCAGCAGGGATAAGGTCTGGGGTGAGACCCAGTACTTC
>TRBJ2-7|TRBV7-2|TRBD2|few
CASSLGSAGRVYEQYF
TGTGCCAGCAGCTTAGGTTCGGCAGGGAGGGTTTACGAGCAGTACTTC
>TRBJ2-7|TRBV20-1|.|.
CSARDGGRYEQYF
TGCAGTGCTAGAGATGGGGGGCGCTACGAGCAGTACTTC
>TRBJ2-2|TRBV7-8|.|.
CASILRDTIDGGELFF
TGTGCCAGTATCCTCCGGGACACAATAGATGGCGGGGAGCTGTTTTTT
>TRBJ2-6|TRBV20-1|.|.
CSAVGRSPSGANVLTF
TGCAGTGCTGTTGGCAGGTCCCCCTCTGGGGCCAACGTCCTGACTTTC
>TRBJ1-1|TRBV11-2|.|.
CATDRGGSEAFF
TGTGCCACCGATCGCGGAGGGAGTGAAGCTTTCTTT
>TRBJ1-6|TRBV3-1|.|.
CASSHLDSPLHF
TGTGCCAGCAGCCATCTTGATTCACCCCTCCACTTT
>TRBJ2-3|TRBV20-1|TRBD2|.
CSASGRWADTQYF
TGCAGTGCTAGCGGGAGGTGGGCAGATACGCAGTATTTT
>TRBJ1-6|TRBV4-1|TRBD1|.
CASSQVAGTDYSPLHF
TGCGCCAGCAGCCAAGTGGCCGGGACAGACTATTCACCCCTCCACTTT
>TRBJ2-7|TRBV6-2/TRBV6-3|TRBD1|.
CASRRLQGASLHEQYF
TGTGCCAGCAGACGACTACAGGGGGCAAGCTTACACGAGCAGTACTTC
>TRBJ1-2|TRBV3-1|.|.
CASSQAPGGAENYGYTF
TGTGCCAGCAGCCAGGCCCCTGGCGGAGCAGAGAACTATGGCTACACCTTC
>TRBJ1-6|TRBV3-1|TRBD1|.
CASSPQGDSPLHF
TGTGCCAGCAGCCCGCAGGGGGATTCACCCCTCCACTTT
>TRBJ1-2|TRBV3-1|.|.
CASSQDITDIFLGYTF
TGTGCCAGCAGCCAAGATATAACGGATATTTTTTTGGGCTACACCTTC
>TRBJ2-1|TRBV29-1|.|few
CSVVPAGSEQFF
TGCAGCGTTGTTCCAGCGGGCAGTGAGCAGTTCTTC
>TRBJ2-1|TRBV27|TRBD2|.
CASSSGGAEQFF
TGTGCCAGCAGCTCCGGGGGGGCTGAGCAGTTCTTC
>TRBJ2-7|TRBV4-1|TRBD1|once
CASSQDTGGRGNEQYF
TGCGCCAGCAGCCAAGATACAGGGGGCCGTGGTAACGAGCAGTACTTC
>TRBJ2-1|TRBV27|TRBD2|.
CASSGGGSTGHNEQFF
TGTGCCAGCAGTGGTGGCGGGAGTACCGGGCACAATGAGCAGTTCTTC
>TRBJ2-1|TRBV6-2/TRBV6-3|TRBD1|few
CASSSGQPYNEQFF
TGTGCCAGCAGCTCGGGACAGCCCTACAATGAGCAGTTCTTC
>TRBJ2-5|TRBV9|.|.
CASSVGPYKETQYF
TGTGCCAGCAGCGTAGGGCCGTATAAAGAGACCCAGTACTTC
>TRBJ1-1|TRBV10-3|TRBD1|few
CAIRGTGHTEAFF
TGTGCCATCAGGGGGACAGGGCACACTGAAGCTTTCTTT
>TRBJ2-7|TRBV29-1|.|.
CSVGPRRDAYEQYF
TGCAGCGTTGGGCCCAGGAGAGATGCTTACGAGCAGTACTTC
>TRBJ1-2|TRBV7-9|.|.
CASSFNVQIPLDTF
TGTGCCAGCAGCTTTAATGTCCAGATTCCATTAGACACCTTC
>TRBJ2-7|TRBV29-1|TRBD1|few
CSVGPGQGVEQYF
TGCAGCGTCGGACCGGGACAGGGGGTTGAGCAGTACTTC
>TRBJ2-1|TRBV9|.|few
CASSEGGDSNLQRQFF
TGTGCCAGCAGCGAAGGAGGGGACAGTAACCTACAGCGGCAGTTCTTC
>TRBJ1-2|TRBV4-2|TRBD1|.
CASRQGQHTYGYTF
TGTGCCAGCAGGCAGGGACAGCATACCTATGGCTACACCTTC
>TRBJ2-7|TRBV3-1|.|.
CASSQQLGEQYF
TGTGCCAGCAGCCAACAGTTGGGCGAGCAGTACTTC
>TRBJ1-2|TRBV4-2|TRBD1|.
CASTPNRGRIYGYTF
TGTGCCAGCACCCCAAACAGGGGGCGTATCTATGGCTACACCTTC
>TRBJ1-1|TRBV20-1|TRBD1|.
CSATDRGGNTEAFF
TGCAGTGCTACAGACAGGGGTGGGAACACTGAAGCTTTCTTT
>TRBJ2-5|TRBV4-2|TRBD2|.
CASSQGLQRDTSWETQYF
TGTGCCAGCAGCCAAGGGTTACAGCGGGATACCTCCTGGGAGACCCAGTACTTC
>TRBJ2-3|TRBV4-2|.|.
CASSQAADTQYF
TGTGCCAGCAGCCAAGCTGCGGATACGCAGTATTTT
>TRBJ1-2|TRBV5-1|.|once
CASSPIIGENYGYTF
TGCGCCAGCAGCCCCATCATTGGGGAGAACTATGGCTACACCTTC
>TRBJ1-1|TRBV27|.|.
CASSLSEVVGGTEAFF
TGTGCCAGCAGTTTATCAGAGGTAGTAGGAGGGACTGAAGCTTTCTTT
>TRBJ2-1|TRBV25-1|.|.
CASSGRFGGVRSYNEQFF
TGTGCCAGCAGTGGAAGATTTGGAGGGGTAAGGTCCTACAATGAGCAGTTCTTC
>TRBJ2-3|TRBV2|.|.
CASSGRVETDTQYF
TGTGCCAGCAGTGGGAGGGTAGAAACAGATACGCAGTATTTT
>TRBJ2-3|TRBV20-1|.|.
CSARPYDGRPTDTQYF
TGCAGTGCCCGACCTTACGACGGGAGACCCACAGATACGCAGTATTTT
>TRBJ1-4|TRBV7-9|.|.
CASSPEGWREKLFF
TGTGCCAGCAGCCCGGAGGGGTGGCGTGAAAAACTGTTTTTT
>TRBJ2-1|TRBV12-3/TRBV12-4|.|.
CASNQGRGAYNEQFF
TGTGCCAGCAACCAGGGTAGGGGGGCCTACAATGAGCAGTTCTTC
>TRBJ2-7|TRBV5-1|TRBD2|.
CASSVSGGTYEQYF
TGCGCCAGCAGCGTTTCGGGAGGAACCTACGAGCAGTACTTC
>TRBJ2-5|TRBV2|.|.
CASRPGLNQETQYF
TGTGCCAGCAGGCCGGGACTGAACCAAGAGACCCAGTACTTC
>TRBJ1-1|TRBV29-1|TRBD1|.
CSVWTGKNTEAFF
TGCAGCGTCTGGACAGGGAAGAACACTGAAGCTTTCTTT
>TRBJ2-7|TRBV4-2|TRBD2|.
CASSQEGEGLTYEQYF
TGTGCCAGCAGCCAAGAGGGGGAGGGACTTACCTACGAGCAGTACTTC
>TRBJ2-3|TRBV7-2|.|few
CASSSGWTRGDTQYF
TGTGCCAGCAGCTCCGGGTGGACTAGGGGGGATACGCAGTATTTT
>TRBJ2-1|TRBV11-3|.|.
CASSLGRGFYNEQFF
TGTGCCAGCAGCTTAGGTCGCGGTTTCTACAATGAGCAGTTCTTC
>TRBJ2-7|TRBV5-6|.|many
CASSLGHYEQYF
TGTGCCAGCAGCTTAGGCCACTACGAGCAGTACTTC
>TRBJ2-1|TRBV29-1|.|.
CSGIKLQGRSYNEQFF
TGCAGCGGGATAAAATTACAGGGCCGCTCCTACAATGAGCAGTTCTTC
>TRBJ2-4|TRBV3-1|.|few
CASSQVIKQNIQYF
TGTGCCAGCAGCCAAGTCATCAAGCAAAACATTCAGTACTTC
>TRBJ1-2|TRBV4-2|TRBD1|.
CASSQESFFGTGEVGDTF
TGTGCCAGCAGCCAAGAGTCGTTTTTCGGGACAGGGGAAGTGGGCGACACCTTC
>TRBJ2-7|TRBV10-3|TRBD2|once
CATSGGLAGSYEQYF
TGTGCCACCAGTGGGGGACTAGCGGGGTCCTACGAGCAGTACTTC